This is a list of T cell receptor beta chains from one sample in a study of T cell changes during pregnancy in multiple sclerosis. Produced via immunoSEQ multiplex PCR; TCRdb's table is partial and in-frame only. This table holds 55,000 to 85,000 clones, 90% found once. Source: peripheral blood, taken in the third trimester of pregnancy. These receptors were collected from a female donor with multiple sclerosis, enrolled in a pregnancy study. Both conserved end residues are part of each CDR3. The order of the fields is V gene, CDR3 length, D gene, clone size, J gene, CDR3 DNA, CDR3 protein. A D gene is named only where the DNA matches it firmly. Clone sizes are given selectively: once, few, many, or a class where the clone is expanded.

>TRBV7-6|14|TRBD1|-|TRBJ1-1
TGTGCCAGCAGCTACCGGGACAGGGGGACTGAAGCTTTCTTT
CASSYRDRGTEAFF
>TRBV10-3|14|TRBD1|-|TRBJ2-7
TGTGCCATCAGTGAGGGGACAGGGGACTACGAGCAGTACTTC
CAISEGTGDYEQYF
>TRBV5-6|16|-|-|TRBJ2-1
TGTGCCAGCAGCGGGGAGGTGGTTAGCTCCTACAATGAGCAGTTCTTC
CASSGEVVSSYNEQFF
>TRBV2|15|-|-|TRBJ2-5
TGTGCCAGCAGTGGGTACAGGGTTTTGTTAGAGACCCAGTACTTC
CASSGYRVLLETQYF
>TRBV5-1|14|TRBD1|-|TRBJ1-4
TGCGCCAGCAGCTTGATCAGGGGGTCTGAAAAACTGTTTTTT
CASSLIRGSEKLFF
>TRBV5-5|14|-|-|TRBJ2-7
TGTGCCAGCAGCTTGGCGGGACACAGCTACGAGCAGTACTTC
CASSLAGHSYEQYF
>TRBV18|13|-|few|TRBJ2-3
TGTGCCAGCTCACAATGGCCCTGGGATACGCAGTATTTT
CASSQWPWDTQYF
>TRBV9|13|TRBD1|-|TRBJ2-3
TGTGCCAGCAGCGCTGGACAGGGTGGTACGCAGTATTTT
CASSAGQGGTQYF
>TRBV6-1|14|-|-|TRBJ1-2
TGTGCCAGCCGACGATTGGACAGTAACTATGGCTACACCTTC
CASRRLDSNYGYTF
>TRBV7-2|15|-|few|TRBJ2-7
TGTGCCAGCACCTTTGCTAGTGCAGGGACCTACGAGCAGTACTTC
CASTFASAGTYEQYF
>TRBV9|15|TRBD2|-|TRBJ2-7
TGTGCCAGCAGCCCTCGGACTAGCGGGAACTACGAGCAGTACTTC
CASSPRTSGNYEQYF
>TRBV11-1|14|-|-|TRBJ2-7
TGTGCCAGCAGCTTAGCAAGAAAGGAGGACGAGCAGTACTTC
CASSLARKEDEQYF
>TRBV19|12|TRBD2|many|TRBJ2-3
TGTGCCAGTAGAATAGCGGGGGATACGCAGTATTTT
CASRIAGDTQYF
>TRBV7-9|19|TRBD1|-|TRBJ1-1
TGTGCCAGCAGCTTACAGGGGTACAGGACAGGCGGTATGAACACTGAAGCTTTCTTT
CASSLQGYRTGGMNTEAFF
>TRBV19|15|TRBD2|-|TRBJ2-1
TGTGCCAGTAGGAAAACTAGCGGGAGGGGGAATGAGCAGTTCTTC
CASRKTSGRGNEQFF
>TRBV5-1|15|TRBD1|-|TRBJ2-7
TGCGCCAGCAGCTTAGGACAGGGGATTAATAGCGAGCAGTACTTC
CASSLGQGINSEQYF
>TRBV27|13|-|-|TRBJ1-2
TGTGCCAGCAGTTTATCTACAGCCTATGGCTACACCTTC
CASSLSTAYGYTF
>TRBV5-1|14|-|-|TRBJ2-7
TGCGCCAGCAGCTTGACCTCGATAGTCACCGAGCAGTACTTC
CASSLTSIVTEQYF
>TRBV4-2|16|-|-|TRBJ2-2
TGTGCCAGCAGCCAAGATCCCGGGGGTGGGACCGGGGAGCTGTTTTTT
CASSQDPGGGTGELFF
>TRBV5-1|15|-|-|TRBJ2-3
TGCGCCAGCAGCCTGGCTGGCGGACACACAGATACGCAGTATTTT
CASSLAGGHTDTQYF
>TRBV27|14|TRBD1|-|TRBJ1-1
TGTGCCAGCAGTTTAGTAGGGGGCAGGACTGAAGCTTTCTTT
CASSLVGGRTEAFF
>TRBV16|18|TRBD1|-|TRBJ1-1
TGTGCCAGCAGCCAATCTAGGACAGGGGGGGACAGGAACACTGAAGCTTTCTTT
CASSQSRTGGDRNTEAFF
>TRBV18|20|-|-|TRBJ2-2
TGTGCCAGCTCACCTTTAATCCCCTCACTTAGCGGAGACAACACCGGGGAGCTGTTTTTT
CASSPLIPSLSGDNTGELFF
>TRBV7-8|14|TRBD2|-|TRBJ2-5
TGTGCCAGCAGCTTACCGGGGACTAGTTCGGCCCAGTACTTC
CASSLPGTSSAQYF
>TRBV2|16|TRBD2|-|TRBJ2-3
TGTGCCAGCAGGGGGGTGTCGGGGGGGCGAGTAGATACGCAGTATTTT
CASRGVSGGRVDTQYF
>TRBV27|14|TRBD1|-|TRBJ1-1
TGTGCCAGCATTATGAACAGGGGTGCGGGGAAAGCTTTCTTT
CASIMNRGAGKAFF
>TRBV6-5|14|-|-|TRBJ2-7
TGTGCCAGCAGTTACTCGCCAGGGTCCCACGAGCAGTACTTC
CASSYSPGSHEQYF
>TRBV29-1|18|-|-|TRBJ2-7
TGCAGCGTTGGAGGCCGGCTGGATGTTGTGCGGGGCTCCTACGAGCAGTACTTC
CSVGGRLDVVRGSYEQYF
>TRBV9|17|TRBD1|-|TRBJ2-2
TGTGCCAGCAGCGTCGACAGGGGCAGGTTGAACACCGGGGAGCTGTTTTTT
CASSVDRGRLNTGELFF
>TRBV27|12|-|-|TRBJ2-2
TGTGCCAGCAGTTTAACTTCCGGGGAGCTGTTTTTT
CASSLTSGELFF
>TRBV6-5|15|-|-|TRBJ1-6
TGTGCCAGCAGGCCAGGGACAACCGAGGGGTCACCCCTCCACTTT
CASRPGTTEGSPLHF
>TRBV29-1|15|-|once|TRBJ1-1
TGCAGCGTCGAACCGTCGCAGGGAGGGAACACTGAAGCTTTCTTT
CSVEPSQGGNTEAFF
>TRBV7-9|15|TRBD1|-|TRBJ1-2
TGTGCCAGCAGCCCCCGACAGGGGGCAACGGGGGGCTACACCTTC
CASSPRQGATGGYTF
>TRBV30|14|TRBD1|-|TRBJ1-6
TGTGCCTGGGCCCCGGGACAGGGGAGTTCACCCCTCCACTTT
CAWAPGQGSSPLHF
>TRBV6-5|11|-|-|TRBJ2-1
TGTGCCAGCAGTTATTACAGGGTGCAGTTCTTC
CASSYYRVQFF
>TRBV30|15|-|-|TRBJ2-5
TGTGCCTGGAGTTCAGGTTCCATTAGATCGGAGACCCAGTACTTC
CAWSSGSIRSETQYF
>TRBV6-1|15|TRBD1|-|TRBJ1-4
TGTGCCAGCAGTGCATCCGGGACAGGTCTAGAAAAACTGTTTTTT
CASSASGTGLEKLFF
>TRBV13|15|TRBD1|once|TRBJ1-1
TGTGCCAGCAGCTTCCCGGGACAGGTGAACACTGAAGCTTTCTTT
CASSFPGQVNTEAFF
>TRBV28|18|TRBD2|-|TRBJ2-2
TGTGCCAGCAGTTCTGCCGGGACTAGCGGCGACTTCACCGGGGAGCTGTTTTTT
CASSSAGTSGDFTGELFF
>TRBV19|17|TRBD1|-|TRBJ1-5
TGTGCCAGTAGTATTTTCGCGAGGCAGGGGGACAATCAGCCCCAGCATTTT
CASSIFARQGDNQPQHF
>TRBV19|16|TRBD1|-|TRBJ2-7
TGTGCCAGTAGCCGCAACAGGGGCCCCATCCCCTACGAGCAGTACTTC
CASSRNRGPIPYEQYF
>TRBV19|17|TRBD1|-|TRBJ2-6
TGTGCCACTCATGTGGGACAGGGCGCCTCTGGGGCCAACGTCCTGACTTTC
CATHVGQGASGANVLTF
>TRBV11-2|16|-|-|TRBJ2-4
TGTGCCAGCAGCTCGGGGAAGGGGGACACTAAAAACATTCAGTACTTC
CASSSGKGDTKNIQYF
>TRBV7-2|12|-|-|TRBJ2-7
TGTGCCAGCAGCTTAGACGGGGGCGAGCAGTACTTC
CASSLDGGEQYF
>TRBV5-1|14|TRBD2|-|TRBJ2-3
TGCGCCAGCGGTTGGCGGGAGAGCTCAGATACGCAGTATTTT
CASGWRESSDTQYF
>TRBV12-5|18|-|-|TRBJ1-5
TGTGCTAGTGGTTTGGTAGACTTGGGGCAGGGGTATTTTCAGCCCCAGCATTTT
CASGLVDLGQGYFQPQHF
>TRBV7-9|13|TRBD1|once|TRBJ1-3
TGTGCCAGCGACCGACAGGGCTTGAACACCATATATTTT
CASDRQGLNTIYF
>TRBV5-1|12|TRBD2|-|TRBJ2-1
TGCGCCAGCAGCTCGCGGGAGGGGGCACAGTTCTTC
CASSSREGAQFF
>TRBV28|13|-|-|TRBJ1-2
TGTGCCACCCGAACCCCGGAGGTTTATGGCTACACCTTC
CATRTPEVYGYTF
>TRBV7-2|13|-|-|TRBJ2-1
TGTGCCAGCAGGGAGGGTTCCTACAATGAGCAGTTCTTC
CASREGSYNEQFF